Shown below are 20 T cell receptor beta chains from a single sample sequenced in a study of T cell responses to AZD1222 COVID-19 vaccine. Here immunoSEQ multiplex PCR was the method, and the copy in TCRdb shows in-frame clones only, minus some. The table includes under 95,000 clones, 85% to 90% detected once. Sample: peripheral blood, taken 28 days after the second AZD1222 dose. Receptors were obtained from an adult who received the AZD1222 COVID-19 vaccine.

The V call is TRBV4-1, the J call TRBJ2-3, with D possibly TRBD2 on 5 matching bases. V lost 1 base and J lost 4, with 12 bases in between. The CDR3 extends over 15 amino acids. CDR1 is MGHRA and CDR2 is YSYEKL in the germline V gene. This CDR3 is CASSQGGSAPDTQYF. The CDR3 DNA follows: TGCGCCAGCAGCCAAGGAGGGTCAGCCCCAGATACGCAGTATTTT.

The chain employs TRBV21-1 and TRBJ2-1; the D call TRBD1 from the table was never checked on the DNA. TRBV21-1 is shown as a pseudogene. The CDR3 loop spans 13 amino acids. CDR3 region: CASSARDREIQFF. The CDR3 region has the DNA TGTGCCAGCAGCGCCCGGGACAGGGAAATTCAGTTCTTC.

CDR3 DNA sequence: TGCAGCGTTAAGGGCGTAAGGGAGCCCGGGGAGCTGTTTTTT. It yields the protein CSVKGVREPGELFF. The rearrangement uses TRBV29-1 and TRBJ2-2; the D gene is possibly TRBD2 (5 bases). Germline loops: CDR1 SQVTM, CDR2 ANQGSEA. The ends were cut back, 5 bases at V and 6 bases at J, with 16 bases in the middle. The CDR3 length is 14 residues.

The J gene is TRBJ2-7, the V gene TRBV5-8; D unclear. CDR3 size: 14 residues. The ends were cut back, 0 bases at V and 1 base at J, with 8 bases in the middle. Looked up from germline, CDR1 is SGHTS and CDR2 is YDEGEE. The CDR3 spells CASSLAPDSYEQYF. For the CDR3, the DNA is TGTGCCAGCAGCTTGGCCCCGGATTCCTACGAGCAGTACTTC.

This chain links TRBV6-5 with TRBJ1-4; D possibly corresponds to TRBD1 (5 bases). CDR3 length: 13 residues. CDR1 MNHEY and CDR2 SVGAGI come from the germline V gene. V was pared by 6 bases and J by 2 bases, with 7 bases between. In nucleotides, the CDR3 is TGTGCCAGCAGGGGGCGGACTAATGAAAAACTGTTTTTT. Translating it yields CASRGRTNEKLFF.

The V call is TRBV6-1, the J call TRBJ2-5; 9 positions match TRBD2. Germline V gives CDR1 MNHNS, CDR2 SASEGT. V lost 3 bases and J lost 5; bases outside the gene matches: 10. The CDR3 length is 16 residues. CDR3 sequence reads: CASSDSRGGRWETQYF. The CDR3, as DNA: TGTGCCAGCAGTGATTCGCGGGGGGGCCGGTGGGAGACCCAGTACTTC.

This chain joins TRBV27 and TRBJ2-3; TRBD1 or TRBD2 may be the D gene (5 bases each). V shed 5 bases and J shed 5 bases, with 20 bases lying between them. CDR3 size: 16 residues. CDR1 and CDR2 from the germline V gene are MNHEY and SMNVEV (reference sequence). The CDR3 DNA reads as TGTGCCAGCAGTCGCCGGGGCCTCTACATTTTAGATACGCAGTATTTT. It encodes CASSRRGLYILDTQYF.

J is TRBJ2-7 and V is TRBV4-3, with TRBD1 as a possible D gene (6 bases). There are 13 residues in the CDR3. CDR1 is LGHNA and CDR2 is YSLEER in the germline V gene. V shed 4 bases and J shed 3 bases, with 10 bases lying between them. In DNA form, the CDR3 reads TGCGCCAGCAGCCCGAAGGGGGACTACGAGCAGTACTTC. This codes for CASSPKGDYEQYF.

This clone was seen just once. The chain links TRBV28 to TRBJ1-3, with D possibly matching TRBD1 (5 bases). Germline V gives CDR1 MDHEN, CDR2 SYDVKM. The CDR3 spans 14 residues. Between the trimmed V and J ends, which lost 6 bases and 11 bases, there was a span of 20 bases. CDR3 loop: CASSSPTGSPPIYF. The DNA of the CDR3 is TGTGCCAGCAGCTCACCTACAGGATCCCCCCCCATATATTTT.

V and J are TRBV5-4 and TRBJ2-7; 12 bases match TRBD2. Germline lookup yields CDR1 SGHNT and CDR2 YYREEE (reference sequence). The CDR3 is made up of 19 amino acids. Trimming took 0 bases from V and 2 from J; bases not matched to a gene: 12. CDR3 sequence reads: CASSLALASGGAMTYEQYF. The CDR3 bases are TGTGCCAGCAGCTTGGCCCTCGCTAGCGGGGGGGCCATGACCTACGAGCAGTACTTC.

The V call is TRBV19, the J call TRBJ1-1; 9 bases line up with TRBD1. Germline CDR1 reads LNHDA; CDR2 reads SQIVND (reference sequence). This CDR3 contains 11 residues. The V gene end was trimmed by 8 bases and the J gene end by 10 bases; junction bases not matched to a gene: 5. The CDR3 nucleotides read TGTGCCAGTTCGCAGACAGGGGGAGCTTTCTTT. Translated, it gives CASSQTGGAFF.

This clone was seen a handful of times. The V gene is TRBV5-1, the J gene TRBJ1-6; no firm D call. Germline V gives CDR1 SGHRS, CDR2 YFSETQ. V gave up 0 bases and J gave up 10 bases, with 14 bases separating them. This CDR3 is 15 amino acids long. DNA of the CDR3: TGCGCCAGCAGCTTGGGGCCCGTCCCTGAGTCACCCCTCCACTTT. Protein: CASSLGPVPESPLHF.

In this sample, this clone turned up once. V is TRBV10-3 and J is TRBJ1-3; D uncertain. In germline, CDR1 is ENHRY, CDR2 SYGVKD. V shed 4 bases and J shed 7 bases, with 11 bases lying between them. The CDR3 loop spans 13 amino acids. For the CDR3, the DNA is TGTGCCATCAGTGGGGGAGTTGTCAACACCATATATTTT. Translating gives CAISGGVVNTIYF.

The gene calls are TRBV7-3 and TRBJ1-3, with D possibly TRBD1 on 6 matching bases. Germline V gene sequence: CDR1 SGHTA, CDR2 FQGTGA. V lost 1 base to trimming and J lost 1 base, with 11 bases between them. The CDR3 loop spans 16 amino acids. CDR3 nucleotide sequence: TGTGCCAGCAGCTTAAATGGGGGCGAGTCTGGAAACACCATATATTTT. Translation gives CASSLNGGESGNTIYF.

This sequence joins TRBV5-6 and TRBJ1-2; no clear D gene. This CDR3 has 13 residues. Trimming removed 0 bases from V and 7 bases from J, with 10 bases in between. In germline, CDR1 is SGHDT, CDR2 YYEEEE. CDR3 protein: CASSLGGSGGYTF. The DNA for the CDR3 is TGTGCCAGCAGCTTGGGAGGGAGTGGTGGCTACACCTTC.

This chain links TRBV11-3 with TRBJ2-1; D possibly corresponds to TRBD2 (6 bases). Trimming cost V 1 base and J 3 bases, with 10 bases left between them. The CDR3 is 15 amino acids. The germline V gene encodes CDR1 SGHNT and CDR2 YENEEA. CDR3 amino acids: CASSLVAGNYNEQFF. Written as DNA, the CDR3 is TGTGCCAGCAGCTTAGTGGCGGGGAACTACAATGAGCAGTTCTTC.

This clone was recorded a few times. The V and J genes are TRBV2 and TRBJ2-7; TRBD1 aligns across 9 bases. The CDR3 loop spans 14 amino acids. V lost 5 bases and J lost 2; bases outside the gene matches: 4. Germline loops: CDR1 SNHLY, CDR2 FYNNEI. CDR3 DNA sequence: TGTGCCAGCAGTAAGGACAGGGGACCCTACGAGCAGTACTTC. Protein: CASSKDRGPYEQYF.

The CDR3 nucleotides are TGTGCCAGCAGCGTAGGGGGCCCCGGGCAGCCCCAGCATTTT. It translates to CASSVGGPGQPQHF. The chain joins TRBV9 to TRBJ1-5, with D perhaps matching TRBD1 (5 bases). The CDR3 consists of 14 residues. Trimming cost V 0 bases and J 7 bases, with 11 bases left between them. The germline V gene encodes CDR1 SGDLS and CDR2 YYNGEE. Together with reference TRBV9 and TRBJ1-5, the CDR3 gives the full variable domain: DSGVTQTPKHLITATGQRVTLRCSPRSGDLSVYWYQQSLDQGLQFLIQYYNGEERAKGNILERFSAQQFPDLHSELNLSSLELGDSALYFCASSVGGPGQPQHFGDGTRLSIL.

This sequence joins TRBV27 and TRBJ2-6; the match to TRBD1 covers 9 bases. The V segment lost 5 bases and the J segment 2 bases; nucleotides outside the gene matches: 10. From germline, CDR1 is MNHEY and CDR2 SMNVEV (reference sequence). This CDR3 is built from 18 residues. The CDR3 DNA is TGTGCCAGCAGTCCCAGACCTTACAGGGGGCCTGGGGCCAACGTCCTGACTTTC. It codes for CASSPRPYRGPGANVLTF.

This chain joins TRBV6-5 and TRBJ1-1; D is unclear. The CDR3 totals 13 residues. Germline V lookup: CDR1 MNHEY, CDR2 SVGAGI. Deletions cut 6 bases from V and 4 bases from J, with 12 bases between. The DNA of the CDR3 is TGTGCCAGCAGACTCCCCGGAGCCACTGAAGCTTTCTTT. This codes for CASRLPGATEAFF.